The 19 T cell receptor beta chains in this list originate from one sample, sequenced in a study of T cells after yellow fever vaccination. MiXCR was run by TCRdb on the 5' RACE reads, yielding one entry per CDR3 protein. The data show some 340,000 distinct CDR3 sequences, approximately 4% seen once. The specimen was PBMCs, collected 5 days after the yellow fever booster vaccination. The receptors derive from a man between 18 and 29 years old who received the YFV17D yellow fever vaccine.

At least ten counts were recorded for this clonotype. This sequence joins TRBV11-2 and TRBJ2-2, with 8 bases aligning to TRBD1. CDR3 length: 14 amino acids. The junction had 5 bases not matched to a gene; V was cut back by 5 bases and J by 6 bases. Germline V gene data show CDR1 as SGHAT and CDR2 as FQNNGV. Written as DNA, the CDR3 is TGTGCCAGCAGCCCGGACAGGGTGGCCGGGGAGCTGTTTTTT. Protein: CASSPDRVAGELFF.

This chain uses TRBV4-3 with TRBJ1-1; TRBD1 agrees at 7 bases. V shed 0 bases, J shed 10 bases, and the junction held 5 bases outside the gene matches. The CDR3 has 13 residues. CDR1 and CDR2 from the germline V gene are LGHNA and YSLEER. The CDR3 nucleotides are TGCGCCAGCAGCCAAGATGAGGGGGCTCTAGCTTTCTTT. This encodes CASSQDEGALAFF.

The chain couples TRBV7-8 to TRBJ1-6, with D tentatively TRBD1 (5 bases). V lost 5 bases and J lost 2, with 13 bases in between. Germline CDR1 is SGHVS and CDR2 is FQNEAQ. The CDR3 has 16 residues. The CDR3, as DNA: TGTGCCAGCAGCCTCGGCCGGGGACCCTATAATTCACCCCTCCACTTT. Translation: CASSLGRGPYNSPLHF.

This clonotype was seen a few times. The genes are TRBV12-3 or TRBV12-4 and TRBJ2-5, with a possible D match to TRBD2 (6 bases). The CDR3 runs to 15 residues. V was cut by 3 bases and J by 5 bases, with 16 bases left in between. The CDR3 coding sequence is TGTGCCAGCAGTTTTGGCGGGGCCGATGGGGAGACCCAGTACTTC. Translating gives CASSFGGADGETQYF.

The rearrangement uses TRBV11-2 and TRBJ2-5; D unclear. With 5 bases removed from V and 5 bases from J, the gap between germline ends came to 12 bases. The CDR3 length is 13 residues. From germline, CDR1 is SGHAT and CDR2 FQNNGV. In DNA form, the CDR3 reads TGTGCCAGCAGCCTTCTAGTATTTGAGACCCAGTACTTC. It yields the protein CASSLLVFETQYF.

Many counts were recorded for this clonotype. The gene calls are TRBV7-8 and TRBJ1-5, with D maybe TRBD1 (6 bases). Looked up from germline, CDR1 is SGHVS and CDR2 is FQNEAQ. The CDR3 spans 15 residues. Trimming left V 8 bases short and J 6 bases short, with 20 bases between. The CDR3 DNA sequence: TGTGCCAGCGGGCGACTGGGAAGAGGGGGTCAGCCCCAGCATTTT. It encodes CASGRLGRGGQPQHF.

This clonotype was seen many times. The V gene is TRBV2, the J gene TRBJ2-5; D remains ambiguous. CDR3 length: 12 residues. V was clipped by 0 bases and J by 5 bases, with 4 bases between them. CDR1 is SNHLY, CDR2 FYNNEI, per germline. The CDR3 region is CASSEARETQYF. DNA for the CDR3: TGTGCCAGCAGTGAAGCGCGGGAGACCCAGTACTTC. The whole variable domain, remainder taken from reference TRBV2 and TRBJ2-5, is EPEVTQTPSHQVTQMGQEVILRCVPISNHLYFYWYRQILGQKVEFLVSFYNNEISEKSEIFDDQFSVERPDGSNFTLKIRSTKLEDSAMYFCASSEARETQYFGPGTRLLVL.

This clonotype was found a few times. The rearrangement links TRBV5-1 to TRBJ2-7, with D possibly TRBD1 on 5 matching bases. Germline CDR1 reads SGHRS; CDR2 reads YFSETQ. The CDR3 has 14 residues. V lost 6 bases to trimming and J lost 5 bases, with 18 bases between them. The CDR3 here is CASTPDRQGHEQYF. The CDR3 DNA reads TGCGCCAGCACCCCGGATCGGCAGGGCCACGAGCAGTACTTC. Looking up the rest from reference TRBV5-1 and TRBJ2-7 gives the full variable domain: KAGVTQTPRYLIKTRGQQVTLSCSPISGHRSVSWYQQTPGQGLQFLFEYFSETQRNKGNFPGRFSGRQFSNSRSEMNVSTLELGDSALYLCASTPDRQGHEQYFGPGTRLTVT.

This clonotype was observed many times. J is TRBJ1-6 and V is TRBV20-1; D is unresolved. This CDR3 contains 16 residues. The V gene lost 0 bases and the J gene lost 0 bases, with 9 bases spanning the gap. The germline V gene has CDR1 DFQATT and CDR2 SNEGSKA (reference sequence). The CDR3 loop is CSARDVGSSYNSPLHF. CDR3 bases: TGCAGTGCTAGAGATGTGGGGAGCTCCTATAATTCACCCCTCCACTTT.

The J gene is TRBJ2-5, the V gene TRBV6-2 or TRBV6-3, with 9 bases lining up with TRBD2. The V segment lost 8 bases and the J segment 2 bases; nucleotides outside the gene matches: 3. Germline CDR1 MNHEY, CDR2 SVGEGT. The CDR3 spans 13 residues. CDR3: CASGGGEQETQYF. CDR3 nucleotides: TGTGCCAGCGGCGGGGGGGAGCAAGAGACCCAGTACTTC.

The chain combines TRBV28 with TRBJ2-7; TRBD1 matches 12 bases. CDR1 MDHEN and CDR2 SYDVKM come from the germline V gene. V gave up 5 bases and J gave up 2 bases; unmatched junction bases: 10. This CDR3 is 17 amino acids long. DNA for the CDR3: TGTGCCAGCAGTCGAAGACCTGGGACAGGGGGCCCCTACGAGCAGTACGTC. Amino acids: CASSRRPGTGGPYEQYV.

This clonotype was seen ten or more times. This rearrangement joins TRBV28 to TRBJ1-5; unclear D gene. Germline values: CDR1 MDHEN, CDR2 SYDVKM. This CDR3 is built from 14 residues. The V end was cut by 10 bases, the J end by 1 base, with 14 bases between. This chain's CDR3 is CAIRRGASNQPQHF. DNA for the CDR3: TGTGCCATCCGTCGGGGAGCGAGCAATCAGCCCCAGCATTTT.

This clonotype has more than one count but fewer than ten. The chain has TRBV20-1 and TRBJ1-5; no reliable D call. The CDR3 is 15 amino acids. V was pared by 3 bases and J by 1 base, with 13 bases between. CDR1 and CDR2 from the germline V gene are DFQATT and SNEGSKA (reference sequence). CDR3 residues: CSASSGFLSNQPQHF. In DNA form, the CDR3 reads TGCAGTGCTAGCAGCGGGTTTTTGAGCAATCAGCCCCAGCATTTT.

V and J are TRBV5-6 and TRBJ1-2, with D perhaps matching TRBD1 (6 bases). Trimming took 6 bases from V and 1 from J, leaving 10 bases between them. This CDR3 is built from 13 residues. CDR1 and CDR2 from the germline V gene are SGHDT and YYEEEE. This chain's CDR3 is CASKEGGNYGYTF. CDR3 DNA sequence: TGTGCCAGCAAAGAAGGGGGTAACTATGGCTACACCTTC. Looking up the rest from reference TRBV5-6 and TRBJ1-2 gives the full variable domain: DAGVTQSPTHLIKTRGQQVTLRCSPKSGHDTVSWYQQALGQGPQFIFQYYEEEERQRGNFPDRFSGHQFPNYSSELNVNALLLGDSALYLCASKEGGNYGYTFGSGTRLTVV.

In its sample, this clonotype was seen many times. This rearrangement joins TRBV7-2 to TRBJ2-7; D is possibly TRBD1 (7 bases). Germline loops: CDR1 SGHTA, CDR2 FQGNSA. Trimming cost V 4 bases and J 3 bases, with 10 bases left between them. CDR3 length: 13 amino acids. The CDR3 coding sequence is TGTGCCAGCAGCTCAGGGGGGCTCTACGAGCAGTACTTC. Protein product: CASSSGGLYEQYF.

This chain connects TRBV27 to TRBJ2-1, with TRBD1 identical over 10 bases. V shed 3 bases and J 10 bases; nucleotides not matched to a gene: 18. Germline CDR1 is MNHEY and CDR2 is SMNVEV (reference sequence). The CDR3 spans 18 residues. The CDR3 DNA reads TGTGCCAGCAGTTTCGCCTCCTACCGGGACAGGGGATTTTACGAGCAGTTCTTC. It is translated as CASSFASYRDRGFYEQFF.

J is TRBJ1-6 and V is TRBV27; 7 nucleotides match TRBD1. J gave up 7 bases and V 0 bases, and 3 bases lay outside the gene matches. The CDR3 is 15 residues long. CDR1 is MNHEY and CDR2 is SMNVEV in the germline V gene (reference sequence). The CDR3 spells CASSLSTGWNSPLHF. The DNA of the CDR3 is TGTGCCAGCAGTTTATCGACAGGGTGGAATTCACCCCTCCACTTT.

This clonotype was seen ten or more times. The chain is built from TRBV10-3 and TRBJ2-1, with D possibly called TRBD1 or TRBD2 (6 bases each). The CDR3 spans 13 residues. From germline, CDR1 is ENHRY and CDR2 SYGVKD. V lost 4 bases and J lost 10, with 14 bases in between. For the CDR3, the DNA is TGTGCCATCAGTGGTGACAGGAGGGCGGAGCAGTTCTTC. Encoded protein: CAISGDRRAEQFF.

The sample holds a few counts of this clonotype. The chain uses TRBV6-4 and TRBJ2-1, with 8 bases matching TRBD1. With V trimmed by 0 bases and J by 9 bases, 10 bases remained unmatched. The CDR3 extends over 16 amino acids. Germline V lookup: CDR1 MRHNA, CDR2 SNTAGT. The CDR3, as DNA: TGTGCCAGCAGTGACTCGAAGCCAGGGGGCTTAGGTGAGCAGTTCTTC. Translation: CASSDSKPGGLGEQFF.